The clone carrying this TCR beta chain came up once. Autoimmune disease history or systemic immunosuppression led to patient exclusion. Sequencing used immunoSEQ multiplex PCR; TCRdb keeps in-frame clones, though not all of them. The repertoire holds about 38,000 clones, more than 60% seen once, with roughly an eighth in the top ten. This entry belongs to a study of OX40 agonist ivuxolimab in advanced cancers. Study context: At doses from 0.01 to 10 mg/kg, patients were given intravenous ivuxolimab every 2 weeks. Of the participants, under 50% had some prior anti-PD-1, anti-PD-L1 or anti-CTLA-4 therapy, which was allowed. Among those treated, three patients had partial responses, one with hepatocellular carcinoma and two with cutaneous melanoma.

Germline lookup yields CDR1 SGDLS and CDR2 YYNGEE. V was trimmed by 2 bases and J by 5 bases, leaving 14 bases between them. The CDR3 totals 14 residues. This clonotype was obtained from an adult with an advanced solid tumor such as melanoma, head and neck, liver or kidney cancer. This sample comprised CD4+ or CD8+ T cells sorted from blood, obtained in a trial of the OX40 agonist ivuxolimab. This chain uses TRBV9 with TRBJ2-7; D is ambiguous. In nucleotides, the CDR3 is TGTGCCAGCAGCGTTAGCAGCTCGGGCGACGAGCAGTACTTC. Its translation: CASSVSSSGDEQYF.